This T cell receptor (beta chain) was recovered during a study of T cells after yellow fever vaccination (dated by TCRdb to the late 2010s). Turning to the overall study: Libraries from fractions with low cell numbers were prepared with the SMART-Seq v4 Ultra Low Input RNA kit. Blood was drawn at multiple timepoints before and after primary and secondary immunization, with bulk PBMC replicates and cell subsets isolated. Two healthy male donors made up the cohort, one aged 18 to 30 years and the other aged 30 to 40 years. Bulk TCR alpha and beta repertoires were sequenced longitudinally to track T-cell clones before and after primary and booster YFV17D yellow fever vaccination.

TCRdb lists the instrument as Illumina NovaSeq 6000. TCR cDNA was made using 5'RACE template switching, a step that added a universal primer site and unique molecular identifiers. Priming for cDNA synthesis came from both the TCR alpha and TCR beta constant segments. Two PCR steps were used to amplify libraries, with sample barcodes and sequencing adapters being added in the second step. Libraries were sequenced on Illumina HiSeq 2500 (2x100 bp) or NovaSeq (2x150 bp). Concerning the study's data processing: MIGEC was used to demultiplex reads and collapse the reads into UMI consensus sequences, and MiXCR was used for V(D)J alignment. Using edgeR on replicate PBMC samples, clonotypes were called vaccine-responding if FDR was below 0.01 and the log2 fold change was above 5 up to day 15. Each bulk clonotype received a CD4 or CD8 identity based on whether the sequenced CD4 or CD8 repertoire contained that clonotype at higher abundance. TCRdb passed the public sequencing reads through fastp at Q25 and MiXCR, retaining productive beta sequences. Every entry covers one CDR3 protein and lists the most common genes and DNA from its rows. TCRdb, rather than the study authors, made the V and J calls. This sample is represented by 250,000 or so distinct CDR3 sequences; approximately 3.5% of them were singletons. The ten largest account for around a fifth of the sample.

Including the terminal cysteine and phenylalanine, the CDR3 comprises 13 residues. Left in the record is the CDR3 DNA by itself, 39 bases read in frame from the first base. The germline V gene encodes CDR1 LGHNA and CDR2 YNFKEQ. V gives up 4 bases and J gives up 9 bases, and the segment between their germline ends measures 12 bases. There are many counts of this clonotype. No antigen is known for it. Per-nucleotide qualities are absent, and no much larger clonotype sits a single base away. This sample's treatment or condition label indicates: live attenuated yellow fever vaccine strain. At every blood-draw timepoint, two biological replicates of bulk PBMCs were collected. PBMCs were isolated from peripheral blood using a standard Ficoll-Paque protocol. RNA was extracted with TriZol from bulk PBMCs, CD4 and CD8 fractions, and dextramer-positive and dextramer-negative fractions. What the study reported, not specific to this receptor: FACS-sorted repertoires could contain abundant contaminating clonotypes from the bulk population, so computational filtering was required. After the booster, most clones that had expanded after primary vaccination were detected again (around 96% of CD4 and under 90% of CD8), suggesting broad maintenance of memory. Only a couple of donors were included in the study, so the extent to which the findings can be generalized is limited. The secondary T-cell response was weaker than the primary response but faster, peaking on day 5 instead of day 15. A small fraction of clonotypes showed up in both the CD4 and CD8 compartments, probably as a result of convergent recombination.

Recombination joined TRBV4-2 with TRBJ2-2; TRBD2 is a possible D gene, resting on 7 matching bases. The specimen was PBMCs, collected 15 days after the yellow fever booster vaccination. The receptor's source is a man in his late teens or twenties who received the YFV17D yellow fever vaccine. The base sequence is TGTGCCAGCAGCCTCCCGGGGGGCCGGGAGCTGTTTTTT. Its coded protein is CASSLPGGRELFF.